Below are 24 T cell receptor beta chains sequenced from a single sample in a study of CD8 T cells in Susac syndrome. It was with random hexamers that about 0.45 to 1 ug RNA was reverse transcribed. MiXCR, applied by TCRdb to the immunoSEQ multiplex PCR reads, yields one record per CDR3 protein. The sample has around 200,000 distinct CDR3 sequences; almost 96% are singletons. The sequenced sample was CD4+ T cells from PBMCs. Receptors originate from a human donor with multiple sclerosis.

The chain links TRBV27 to TRBJ2-1, with D perhaps TRBD1 or TRBD2 (5 bases each). Deletions cut 4 bases from V and 3 bases from J, with 10 bases between. The V gene's germline CDR1 is MNHEY and CDR2 SMNVEV (reference sequence). CDR3 size: 14 residues. CDR3 sequence reads: CASSSGTRYNEQFF. The CDR3 DNA reads TGTGCCAGCAGTTCCGGGACGCGCTACAATGAGCAGTTCTTC.

The V and J genes are TRBV2 and TRBJ1-2; TRBD1 agrees at 7 bases. CDR1 is SNHLY, CDR2 FYNNEI, per germline. The CDR3 has 12 residues. V dropped 4 bases and J dropped 4; count of bases not matched to a gene: 0. The CDR3 coding sequence is TGTGCCAGCAGTGCAGGGGGCTATGGCTACACCTTC. This codes for CASSAGGYGYTF. The variable domain in full, with the rest retrieved from reference TRBV2 and TRBJ1-2, is EPEVTQTPSHQVTQMGQEVILRCVPISNHLYFYWYRQILGQKVEFLVSFYNNEISEKSEIFDDQFSVERPDGSNFTLKIRSTKLEDSAMYFCASSAGGYGYTFGSGTRLTVV.

The count of this clonotype is one. This sequence joins TRBV30 and TRBJ2-1, with 13 bases that match TRBD2. CDR1 and CDR2 from the germline V gene are GTSNPN and SVGIG (reference sequence). Unmatched junction bases numbered 14, after V lost 5 bases and J lost 7 bases. CDR3 length: 17 residues. The DNA for the CDR3 is TGTGCCTGGGCGGGACTAGCGGGACCCGCCGGGTTAAATGAGCAGTTCTTC. Protein product: CAWAGLAGPAGLNEQFF.

The chain carries TRBV29-1 and TRBJ2-1; D might be TRBD1 or TRBD2, each matching 5 bases. The length of the CDR3 is 14 residues. Germline loops: CDR1 SQVTM, CDR2 ANQGSEA. The V gene lost 3 bases and the J gene lost 6 bases, with 15 bases spanning the gap. The CDR3 DNA reads TGCAGCGTTGATCGGGACCCCGTGTCCAATGAGCAGTTCTTC. This gives the protein CSVDRDPVSNEQFF.

The CDR3 DNA reads TGTGCCAGCACCCCTGGTTGGGGACTAGCGGGAGCAGATACGCAGTATTTT. Translation: CASTPGWGLAGADTQYF. The chain joins TRBV11-2 to TRBJ2-3, with 14 bases fitting TRBD2. The CDR3 runs 17 residues. V lost 7 bases and J lost 4; bases outside the gene matches: 10. Germline lookup yields CDR1 SGHAT and CDR2 FQNNGV.

The gene calls are TRBV7-8 and TRBJ1-6; 7 bases agree with TRBD1. The CDR3 totals 20 residues. The germline V gene encodes CDR1 SGHVS and CDR2 FQNEAQ. Trimming at V came to 1 base and at J to 2 bases, leaving 14 bases not matched to a gene. The DNA of the CDR3 is TGTGCCAGCAGCTTAGTGGAGACAGGGCTACCTCCGGCCTATAATTCACCCCTCCACTTT. This encodes CASSLVETGLPPAYNSPLHF.

This clonotype was counted only a few times. The chain carries TRBV7-9 and TRBJ2-7; D is perhaps TRBD1 (5 bases). Trimming shortened V by 1 base and J by 2 bases, and 12 bases separated the two germline ends. The CDR3 totals 15 residues. The germline V gene encodes CDR1 SEHNR and CDR2 FQNEAQ (reference sequence). CDR3 amino acids: CASSLVGQGTYEQYF. DNA of the CDR3: TGTGCCAGCAGCTTAGTCGGGCAGGGAACCTACGAGCAGTACTTC.

This chain links TRBV29-1 with TRBJ1-2, with D perhaps matching TRBD1 (5 bases). The CDR3 runs to 11 residues. Germline values: CDR1 SQVTM, CDR2 ANQGSEA. V gave up 7 bases and J gave up 8 bases, with 14 bases separating them. The DNA of the CDR3 is TGCAGCGCTGGCGGGGCGGGGGGCTACACCTTC. It specifies CSAGGAGGYTF.

V is TRBV7-2 and J is TRBJ2-3; unclear D gene. This CDR3 is 15 amino acids long. Trimming shortened V by 6 bases and J by 3 bases, and 16 bases separated the two germline ends. Germline CDR1 and CDR2: SGHTA and FQGNSA. The CDR3 loop is CASRPDRNPTDTQYF. The CDR3 DNA is TGTGCCAGCAGACCGGACCGAAATCCTACAGATACGCAGTATTTT. The variable domain in full, completed from reference TRBV7-2 and TRBJ2-3, reads GAGVSQSPSNKVTEKGKDVELRCDPISGHTALYWYRQSLGQGLEFLIYFQGNSAPDKSGLPSDRFSAERTGGSVSTLTIQRTQQEDSAVYLCASRPDRNPTDTQYFGPGTRLTVL.

Here the CDR3 reads CASSLALGALNTEAFF. The CDR3 DNA is TGTGCCAGCAGCTTAGCGTTAGGGGCCCTGAACACTGAAGCTTTCTTT. The gene calls are TRBV7-9 and TRBJ1-1; maybe TRBD1 (5 bases). The ends were cut back, 0 bases at V and 0 bases at J, with 11 bases in the middle. This CDR3 contains 16 residues. Germline lookup yields CDR1 SEHNR and CDR2 FQNEAQ (reference sequence).

This rearrangement joins TRBV18 to TRBJ1-6; D gene uncertain. The CDR3 runs 14 residues. Germline values: CDR1 KGHSH, CDR2 LQKENI. V was cut by 6 bases and J by 8 bases, with 14 bases left in between. The CDR3 loop reads CASSQTGSDSPLHF. The DNA of the CDR3 is TGTGCCAGCTCCCAGACGGGGTCTGATTCACCCCTCCACTTT. Together with reference TRBV18 and TRBJ1-6, the CDR3 gives the full variable domain: NAGVMQNPRHLVRRRGQEARLRCSPMKGHSHVYWYRQLPEEGLKFMVYLQKENIIDESGMPKERFSAEFPKEGPSILRIQQVVRGDSAAYFCASSQTGSDSPLHFGNGTRLTVT.

V gene TRBV18 combines with J gene TRBJ1-2; possible D gene TRBD1, 5 bases. Trimming removed 6 bases at V and 6 bases at J, with 11 bases between. CDR3 length: 12 residues. Germline V lookup: CDR1 KGHSH, CDR2 LQKENI. The CDR3 sequence is CASSGTGHGYTF. The CDR3 DNA is TGTGCCAGCTCCGGGACGGGTCATGGCTACACCTTC. The full variable domain, with the rest looked up from reference TRBV18 and TRBJ1-2, is NAGVMQNPRHLVRRRGQEARLRCSPMKGHSHVYWYRQLPEEGLKFMVYLQKENIIDESGMPKERFSAEFPKEGPSILRIQQVVRGDSAAYFCASSGTGHGYTFGSGTRLTVV.

The chain carries TRBV9 and TRBJ2-3; TRBD2 matches 9 bases. After removal of 0 bases from V and 4 bases from J, the junction contained 6 bases not matched to a gene. CDR1 SGDLS and CDR2 YYNGEE come from the germline V gene. CDR3 size: 16 residues. The CDR3 loop reads CASSVEAGGFADTQYF. The CDR3 coding sequence is TGTGCCAGCAGCGTAGAAGCGGGGGGTTTCGCAGATACGCAGTATTTT. Variable domain in full (rest from reference TRBV9 and TRBJ2-3): DSGVTQTPKHLITATGQRVTLRCSPRSGDLSVYWYQQSLDQGLQFLIQYYNGEERAKGNILERFSAQQFPDLHSELNLSSLELGDSALYFCASSVEAGGFADTQYFGPGTRLTVL.

This sequence joins TRBV20-1 and TRBJ2-5, with 10 bases aligning to TRBD1. Per the germline V gene, CDR1 is DFQATT and CDR2 is SNEGSKA (reference sequence). The CDR3 spans 17 residues. Unmatched junction bases numbered 12, after V lost 1 base and J lost 4 bases. In DNA, the CDR3 is TGCAGTGCTAGAGCACATTTGGGAAGGGACAGGGGAGAGACCCAGTACTTC. The encoded protein is CSARAHLGRDRGETQYF.

V and J are TRBV5-4 and TRBJ2-3; 8 nucleotides agree with TRBD2. Germline assignment: CDR1 SGHNT and CDR2 YYREEE (reference sequence). The CDR3 is made up of 17 amino acids. V shed 4 bases, J shed 2 bases, and the junction held 12 bases outside the gene matches. CDR3 loop: CASSIAGGQSFTDTQYF. As DNA, the CDR3 is TGTGCCAGCAGCATTGCGGGGGGCCAAAGCTTCACAGATACGCAGTATTTT.

The chain employs TRBV3-1 and TRBJ2-7, with D hard to call. V lost 0 bases and J 4 bases, leaving 10 bases between the germline ends. CDR1 and CDR2 from the germline V gene are LGHDT and YNNKEL (reference sequence). CDR3 length: 14 amino acids. DNA of the CDR3: TGTGCCAGCAGCCAAGAACCGGGTGGGTACGAGCAGTACTTC. Its protein product is CASSQEPGGYEQYF.

This chain connects TRBV20-1 to TRBJ1-5; D gene unclear. The V end lost 3 bases, the J end lost 4 bases, and 13 bases lay between the germline ends. The CDR3 is 14 amino acids. CDR1 DFQATT and CDR2 SNEGSKA come from the germline V gene (reference sequence). The CDR3 loop is CSASNGPRNQPQHF. CDR3 bases: TGCAGTGCTAGTAACGGGCCGAGGAATCAGCCCCAGCATTTT.

The V call is TRBV9, the J call TRBJ1-5, with TRBD1 matching 7 bases. This CDR3 comprises 14 residues. J was trimmed by 4 bases and V by 3 bases; bases with no gene match: 4. In germline, CDR1 is SGDLS, CDR2 YYNGEE. CDR3 in DNA: TGTGCCAGCAGCGCCGGGACAGAAAATCAGCCCCAGCATTTT. Its protein product is CASSAGTENQPQHF.

The DNA of the CDR3 is TGTGCCTACGTATTGACAGGGGGTTTCTCACCCCTCCACTTT. It encodes CAYVLTGGFSPLHF. The chain recombines TRBV30 with TRBJ1-6; 9 bases fit TRBD1. The junction had 11 bases not matched to a gene; V was cut back by 7 bases and J by 10 bases. Per germline, CDR1 GTSNPN and CDR2 SVGIG (reference sequence). CDR3 length: 14 residues.

The chain has TRBV9 and TRBJ2-1; perhaps TRBD1 as D (6 bases). Looked up from germline, CDR1 is SGDLS and CDR2 is YYNGEE. CDR3 length equals 12 residues. V lost 4 bases to trimming and J lost 7 bases, with 9 bases between them. CDR3 protein: CASSHQGNEQFF. The CDR3 nucleotides read TGTGCCAGCAGCCATCAGGGGAATGAGCAGTTCTTC.

The V and J genes are TRBV20-1 and TRBJ1-5, with TRBD1 matching 8 bases. The CDR3 runs to 14 residues. Germline CDR1 and CDR2: DFQATT and SNEGSKA (reference sequence). Germline trimming cut 0 bases from V and 7 bases from J; bases unmatched to any gene: 5. The CDR3 DNA follows: TGCAGTGCTAGAGATCTACAGGGGGGGCAGCCCCAGCATTTT. Translated: CSARDLQGGQPQHF.

This clonotype was picked up one time. The CDR3 region is CASRTTMGPYGYTF. The CDR3 bases are TGTGCCAGCAGAACAACCATGGGTCCCTATGGCTACACCTTC. This chain connects TRBV3-1 to TRBJ1-2; no definite D call. CDR3 size: 14 residues. V was shortened by 6 bases and J by 4 bases, with 15 bases between the two germline ends. Germline CDR1 reads LGHDT; CDR2 reads YNNKEL (reference sequence).

The chain combines TRBV7-3 with TRBJ1-1, with 7 bases that match TRBD1. Unmatched junction bases numbered 3, after V lost 1 base and J lost 7 bases. Germline lookup yields CDR1 SGHTA and CDR2 FQGTGA. The CDR3 sequence is 13 residues long. The CDR3 DNA sequence: TGTGCCAGCAGCTTAAAGGGGACAGTTGAAGCTTTCTTT. It specifies CASSLKGTVEAFF.

The J gene is TRBJ2-1, the V gene TRBV3-1; possible D gene TRBD2, 5 bases. Germline V gives CDR1 LGHDT, CDR2 YNNKEL (reference sequence). Trimming stripped 2 bases from V and 0 bases from J, with 5 bases between. The CDR3 spans 14 residues. CDR3 residues: CASSQTSSYNEQFF. In DNA, the CDR3 is TGTGCCAGCAGCCAAACTAGCTCCTACAATGAGCAGTTCTTC.